This T cell receptor beta chain was recovered during a study of T cell responses to AZD1222 COVID-19 vaccine. Study findings and constraints: Increased Spike-specific TCR breadth and depth were observed after two AZD1222 doses. A mostly white British donor set with more females was recruited, and clonal diversity was possibly underestimated. Among those given AZD1222, only 6 or 7 were seropositive at baseline.

Clones were read by immunoSEQ multiplex PCR, and TCRdb kept only the in-frame ones, dropping some. This table holds about 120,000 clones, 70% to 90% found once. Concerning this clone: Its antigen is not identified.

Germline CDR1 and CDR2: SGDLS and YYNGEE. Trimming stripped 0 bases from V and 7 bases from J, with 17 bases between. This CDR3 has 16 amino acids. Source: peripheral blood, taken on day 0 of AZD1222 vaccination. This receptor was obtained from an adult in good health. This chain links TRBV9 with TRBJ2-1, with D possibly matching TRBD2 (6 bases). The CDR3 is CASSVEGAARGNEQFF. CDR3 nucleotide sequence: TGTGCCAGCAGCGTAGAAGGGGCGGCCCGGGGGAATGAGCAGTTCTTC.